This entry features one TCR beta chain sequence. As yet, its antigen is unknown. This CDR3 comprises 16 residues. V lost 3 bases and J lost 7, with 21 bases in between. The source of the sample is a study of HIV-infected patients and healthy controls. Study-level findings and limits: HIV-associated CDR3 frequencies dropped significantly during therapy; CMV-associated ones, mostly rising, changed nonsignificantly. Compared with healthy controls, HIV-infected patients showed less CDR3 sharing between individuals. Healthy control repertoires had roughly threefold more distinct CDR3s than untreated HIV+ repertoires, and higher Shannon diversity. MAIT alpha-chain CDR3s were frequent in healthy controls, depleted in HIV+.

500 ng RNA was reverse transcribed with alpha and beta constant-region primers. Separate chain-specific third strand synthesis with multiplexing indices produced the alpha and beta libraries. TCRdb itself ran the 5' RACE reads through MiXCR, one entry per CDR3 protein. Among around 7,000 distinct CDR3 sequences listed, about 10% were seen once. Roughly three months, about 14 weeks, into antiretroviral therapy, follow-up blood was collected. Whole blood was used without fractionation, so all unsorted peripheral T cells were included. The chain has TRBV12-3 or TRBV12-4 and TRBJ2-5; D is ambiguous. The sequences come from blood, collected during antiretroviral therapy. This clonotype was obtained from an adult with HIV infection. This chain's CDR3 is CASSFGLPAIVGTQYF. The CDR3 bases are TGTGCCAGCAGTTTTGGTTTACCGGCGATTGTAGGGACCCAGTACTTC.